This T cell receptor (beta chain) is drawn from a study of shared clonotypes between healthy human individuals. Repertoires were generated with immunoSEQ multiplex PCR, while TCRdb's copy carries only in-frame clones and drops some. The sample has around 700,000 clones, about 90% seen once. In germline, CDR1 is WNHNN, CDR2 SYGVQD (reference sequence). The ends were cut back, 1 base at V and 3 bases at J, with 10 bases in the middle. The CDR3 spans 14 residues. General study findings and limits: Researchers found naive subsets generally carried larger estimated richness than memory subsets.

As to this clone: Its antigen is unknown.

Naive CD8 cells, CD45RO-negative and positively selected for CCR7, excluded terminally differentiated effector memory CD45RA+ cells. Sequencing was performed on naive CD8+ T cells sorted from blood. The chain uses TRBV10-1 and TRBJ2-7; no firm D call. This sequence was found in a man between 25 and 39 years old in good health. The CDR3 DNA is TGCGCCAGCAGTGAGTATGAGTACGGCTACGAGCAGTACTTC. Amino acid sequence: CASSEYEYGYEQYF.